What follows are 30 T cell receptor beta chains derived from one specimen sequenced in a study of tumor and adjacent non-tumor tissue in lung cancer. The template was RNA from unsorted bulk tissue. Distant lung tissue was collected more than 3 cm away from the tumor edge. Three rounds of nested PCR, following a modified ARM-PCR protocol, produced the TCRbeta library. TCRdb ran MiXCR on the multiplex PCR reads and lists one entry per CDR3 protein. The sample carries about 44,000 distinct CDR3 sequences, more than 55% recorded once. The sample comprised distant non-tumor lung tissue. All receptors come from a woman between 65 and 79 years old with non-small cell lung cancer.

This clonotype was picked up a small number of times. A read error may account for a junction end that differs from germline. CDR3 loop: CASTGQGVYEQFF. The CDR3 DNA reads as TGTGCCAGCACCGGACAGGGGGTATATGAGCAATTCTTC. The chain is built from TRBV5-5 and TRBJ2-1; 10 nucleotides line up with TRBD1. Germline loops: CDR1 SGHKS, CDR2 YYEKEE (reference sequence). The CDR3 length is 13 residues. The variable domain in full, completed from reference TRBV5-5 and TRBJ2-1, reads DAGVTQSPTHLIKTRGQQVTLRCSPISGHKSVSWYQQVLGQGPQFIFQYYEKEERGRGNFPDRFSARQFPNYSSELNVNALLLGDSALYLCASTGQGVYEQFFGPGTRLTVL.

A word on this clonotype: One junction end disagrees with the germline gene, perhaps due to a read error. The chain employs TRBV6-2 or TRBV6-3 and TRBJ2-4; the match to TRBD2 covers 7 bases. Germline-derived CDR1 and CDR2 are MNHEY and SVGEGT. The CDR3 consists of 18 residues. CDR3 amino acids: CASSYGGGRVEGKNIQHF. The DNA for the CDR3 is TGTGCCAGCAGTTACGGTGGCGGGAGAGTTGAGGGCAAAAACATTCAACACTTC.

Points on this clonotype: With a much larger clone just one base away, this may be a read error. This chain connects TRBV30 to TRBJ1-6; D unresolved. Trimming left V 4 bases short and J 7 bases short, with 20 bases between. The CDR3 has 16 residues. Germline V lookup: CDR1 GTSNPN, CDR2 SVGIG (reference sequence). DNA for the CDR3: TGTGCCTGGAATGACCTCCCTCGGGCGGAAAATTCACCCCTCCACTTT. Encoded protein: CAWNDLPRAENSPLHF.

CDR3 nucleotides: TGTGCCAGCAGTTCCCGGGACGGAAGTGACACCGGGGAGCGATTTTTT. Amino acids: CASSSRDGSDTGERFF. This chain uses TRBV28 with TRBJ2-2; D could derive from TRBD1 or TRBD2 (5 bases each). V shed 4 bases and J shed 17 bases, with 29 bases lying between them. The CDR3 loop spans 16 amino acids. Per germline, CDR1 MDHEN and CDR2 SYDVKM.

This clonotype was seen ten or more times. The J gene is TRBJ2-1, the V gene TRBV10-2; D not certain. CDR3 length: 13 amino acids. Trimming took off 7 bases at V and 5 bases at J, with 12 bases between the two ends. Germline V gives CDR1 WSHSY, CDR2 SAAADI. The CDR3 region is CASTEHLNNEQFF. The CDR3, as DNA: TGCGCCAGCACCGAACACCTAAACAATGAGCAGTTCTTC.

Note on this clonotype: An end of the junction differs from the germline gene, which may be a read error. V gene TRBV20-1 combines with J gene TRBJ2-2, with 8 bases lining up with TRBD2. Germline V gives CDR1 DFQATT, CDR2 SNEGSKA (reference sequence). CDR3 length: 15 residues. The CDR3 region is CSARDGGLVPGEPFF. The DNA of the CDR3 is TGCAGTGCTAGAGATGGGGGACTAGTCCCCGGGGAGCCGTTTTTT.

This clonotype has ten or more counts. The chain recombines TRBV29-1 with TRBJ2-7; the D gene could be TRBD1 or TRBD2 (5 bases each). Germline CDR1 and CDR2: SQVTM and ANQGSEA. The CDR3 covers 14 residues. V gave up 7 bases and J gave up 1 base, with 17 bases separating them. The CDR3 loop reads CSAANWDGSYEQYF. DNA for the CDR3: TGCAGCGCCGCTAACTGGGACGGATCCTACGAGCAGTACTTC.

On this clonotype itself: One end of the junction is discordant with germline, which a read error may explain. The genes are TRBV4-1 and TRBJ2-7; 10 bases are a match to TRBD2. This CDR3 has 16 residues. CDR1 is MGHRA, CDR2 YSYEKL, per germline. CDR3 region: CASSHMRTSGSYEQYF. The CDR3, as DNA: TGCGCCAGTAGCCACATGAGGACTAGCGGATCCTACGAGCAGTACTTC.

The chain uses TRBV28 and TRBJ1-4; D unresolved. Germline CDR1 reads MDHEN; CDR2 reads SYDVKM. Trimming removed 6 bases from V and 0 bases from J, with 14 bases in between. This CDR3 is 16 amino acids long. CDR3 in amino acids: CASRYRTPATNEKLFF. The CDR3 bases are TGTGCCAGCAGATATAGGACGCCCGCAACTAATGAAAAACTGTTTTTT. The full variable domain, rest sourced from reference TRBV28 and TRBJ1-4, is DVKVTQSSRYLVKRTGEKVFLECVQDMDHENMFWYRQDPGLGLRLIYFSYDVKMKEKGDIPEGYSVSREKKERFSLILESASTNQTSMYLCASRYRTPATNEKLFFGSGTQLSVL.

To note about this clonotype: The CDR3 does not close with the conserved phenylalanine or tryptophan, likely indicating a read error. The chain recombines TRBV4-2 with TRBJ2-2; D gene unclear. Germline-derived CDR1 and CDR2 are LGHNA and YNFKEQ. The CDR3 length is 16 residues. Between the trimmed V and J ends, which lost 0 bases and 3 bases, there was a span of 11 bases. The CDR3 sequence: CASSQDWATDTGELFI. The CDR3 DNA reads TGTGCCAGCAGCCAAGATTGGGCCACGGACACCGGGGAGCTGTTTATA.

As to this clonotype: The junction departs from germline at one end; a sequencing error may be responsible. J is TRBJ2-7 and V is TRBV14; 9 nucleotides match TRBD2. Germline V gene sequence: CDR1 SGHDN, CDR2 FVKESK. The CDR3 contains 17 residues. The CDR3 is CVSSQIGAGGPPYEQYF. The CDR3 DNA reads as TGTGTCAGCAGCCAAATCGGAGCGGGAGGCCCGCCCTACGAGCAGTACTTC. The whole variable domain, remainder taken from reference TRBV14 and TRBJ2-7, is EAGVTQFPSHSVIEKGQTVTLRCDPISGHDNLYWYRRVMGKEIKFLLHFVKESKQDESGMPNNRFLAERTGGTYSTLKVQPAELEDSGVYFCVSSQIGAGGPPYEQYFGPGTRLTVT.

This clonotype was seen only a few times. Germline and junction disagree at one end, which may indicate a read error. The V call is TRBV4-1, the J call TRBJ2-7, with D possibly TRBD2 on 5 matching bases. Germline lookup yields CDR1 MGHRA and CDR2 YSYEKL. This CDR3 is built from 14 residues. CDR3 sequence: CTSSHTADSYEQYF. CDR3 bases: TGCACCAGCAGTCATACAGCGGACTCCTACGAGCAGTACTTC.

A word on this clonotype: A much larger clone sits a single nucleotide away, making a read error possible. The rearrangement uses TRBV2 and TRBJ2-1, with 7 bases that match TRBD2. Germline CDR1 and CDR2: SNHLY and FYNNEI. The CDR3 has 15 residues. The CDR3 is CASSEAWEGDNKQFF. In nucleotides, the CDR3 is TGTGCCAGCAGTGAAGCGTGGGAGGGCGACAATAAGCAGTTCTTC. Variable domain in full (rest from reference TRBV2 and TRBJ2-1): EPEVTQTPSHQVTQMGQEVILRCVPISNHLYFYWYRQILGQKVEFLVSFYNNEISEKSEIFDDQFSVERPDGSNFTLKIRSTKLEDSAMYFCASSEAWEGDNKQFFGPGTRLTVL.

About this clonotype: An end of the junction does not agree with germline; a read error may underlie this. V is TRBV10-1 and J is TRBJ2-4, with a weak D call TRBD2 (6 bases). Per germline, CDR1 WNHNN and CDR2 SYGVQD (reference sequence). CDR3 length: 13 residues. Here the CDR3 reads CASSGHREAIQHF. CDR3 in DNA: TGCGCCAGCAGTGGGCATAGGGAGGCCATTCAGCACTTC.

Notes on this clonotype: The junction departs from germline at one end; a sequencing error may be responsible. The V gene is TRBV7-8, the J gene TRBJ2-2; D possibly corresponds to TRBD1 (6 bases). The CDR3 is 16 amino acids. In germline, CDR1 is SGHVS, CDR2 FQNEAQ. CDR3: CASSLSDRWNTGELFF. Written as DNA, the CDR3 is TGTGCCAGCAGCTTATCGGACAGATGGAACACCGGGGAACTGTTTTTT.

A word on this clonotype: The germline gene is not matched at one end of the junction; a read error may be the cause. The rearrangement links TRBV7-8 to TRBJ1-2; D is ambiguous. Germline loops: CDR1 SGHVS, CDR2 FQNEAQ. This CDR3 region has 14 residues. The CDR3 reads CASILGSAAYGYIF. DNA for the CDR3: TGTGCCAGCATCTTAGGTTCAGCTGCCTATGGCTACATCTTC.

With regard to this clonotype: Compared with germline, one end of the junction differs, possibly owing to a read error. The chain combines TRBV6-6 with TRBJ2-7; 7 bases are a match to TRBD2. Per the germline V gene, CDR1 is MNHNY and CDR2 is SVGAGI (reference sequence). The CDR3 sequence is 15 residues long. The CDR3 nucleotides are TGTGCCAGCAATTACATGGTAGCGGGTGCTCGCGTGCTGTACTTC. Its translation: CASNYMVAGARVLYF.

This chain connects TRBV11-3 to TRBJ2-2; D possibly corresponds to TRBD1 (6 bases). V dropped 2 bases and J dropped 1 base, with 8 bases sitting between them. The CDR3 covers 15 residues. Germline CDR1 reads SGHNT; CDR2 reads YENEEA. Written as DNA, the CDR3 is TGTGCCAGCAGCTTATCAGGGGTGAACACCGGGGAGCTGTTTTTT. Translation gives CASSLSGVNTGELFF. The full variable domain, completed using reference TRBV11-3 and TRBJ2-2, is EAGVVQSPRYKIIEKKQPVAFWCNPISGHNTLYWYLQNLGQGPELLIRYENEEAVDDSQLPKDRFSAERLKGVDSTLKIQPAELGDSAVYLCASSLSGVNTGELFFGEGSRLTVL.

The rearrangement joins TRBV6-5 to TRBJ2-3; D is ambiguous. From germline, CDR1 is MNHEY and CDR2 SVGAGI. Trimming left V 10 bases short and J 2 bases short, with 19 bases between. The CDR3 sequence is 15 residues long. CDR3 nucleotide sequence: TGTGCCAACACTTACTCGTTTATGATCACAGATACGCAGTATTTT. Amino acid sequence: CANTYSFMITDTQYF.

Ten or more counts support this clonotype. This chain links TRBV30 with TRBJ2-1; TRBD2 matches 8 bases. The CDR3 consists of 19 residues. The J segment lost 0 bases and the V segment lost 0 bases, leaving 13 bases of the junction unmatched. Germline V gives CDR1 GTSNPN, CDR2 SVGIG (reference sequence). This CDR3 is CAWSVRGGGRTFSYNEQFF. The CDR3 DNA is TGTGCCTGGAGTGTACGGGGTGGCGGGAGGACATTCTCCTACAATGAGCAGTTCTTC.

For this clonotype: The junction shows a germline mismatch at one end, possibly a read error. The J gene is TRBJ2-1, the V gene TRBV29-1; TRBD1 matches 8 bases. Germline values: CDR1 SQVTM, CDR2 ANQGSEA. CDR3 size: 14 residues. CDR3 in DNA: TGCAGCGTTAATCTCGGACAGGGAAGAAATGGGCAGTTCTTT. Translating it yields CSVNLGQGRNGQFF.

As to this clonotype: One end of the junction fails to match germline, which may point to a read error. J is TRBJ2-2 and V is TRBV6-1, with unresolved D. Germline CDR1 and CDR2: MNHNS and SASEGT. This CDR3 comprises 18 residues. CDR3 residues: CTSSAFFFSNKNTGELFF. CDR3 in DNA: TGTACCAGCAGTGCCTTTTTTTTCTCAAACAAGAACACCGGGGAGCTGTTTTTT.

The J gene is TRBJ2-2, the V gene TRBV6-6, with D perhaps TRBD1 (6 bases). The V gene lost 8 bases and the J gene lost 3 bases, with 19 bases spanning the gap. Germline lookup yields CDR1 MNHNY and CDR2 SVGAGI (reference sequence). The CDR3 sequence is 16 residues long. CDR3 coding DNA: TGTGCCAGCCACGACTTGACAGGATGTGACACCGGGGAGCTGTTTTTT. Residues: CASHDLTGCDTGELFF.

The rearrangement links TRBV10-1 to TRBJ1-1, with D unresolved. Between the trimmed V and J ends, which lost 8 bases and 4 bases, there was a span of 14 bases. CDR3 length equals 13 residues. Germline V gene data show CDR1 as WNHNN and CDR2 as SYGVQD (reference sequence). This CDR3 is CASGLGGTTEAFF. The DNA for the CDR3 is TGCGCCAGCGGTCTCGGCGGTACCACTGAAGCTTTCTTT.

Of note for this clonotype: An end of the junction does not agree with germline; a read error may underlie this. The chain carries TRBV7-8 and TRBJ2-7, with 11 bases identical to TRBD2. CDR1 SGHVS and CDR2 FQNEAQ come from the germline V gene. CDR3 length equals 15 residues. CDR3 DNA sequence: TGTACCAGCAGCGCTACTAGCGGGAGAATCCACGAGCAGTACTTC. This translates into CTSSATSGRIHEQYF.

This chain joins TRBV5-1 and TRBJ2-1; the match to TRBD1 covers 9 bases. This CDR3 has 15 amino acids. The V gene end was trimmed by 7 bases and the J gene end by 3 bases; junction bases not matched to a gene: 8. Germline V gene sequence: CDR1 SGHRS, CDR2 YFSETQ. CDR3 nucleotide sequence: TGCGCCAGCGACCCCGGGACAGGGAGCTACAATGAGCAGTTCTTC. Its translation is CASDPGTGSYNEQFF. Variable domain in full (rest from reference TRBV5-1 and TRBJ2-1): KAGVTQTPRYLIKTRGQQVTLSCSPISGHRSVSWYQQTPGQGLQFLFEYFSETQRNKGNFPGRFSGRQFSNSRSEMNVSTLELGDSALYLCASDPGTGSYNEQFFGPGTRLTVL.

Comment on this clonotype: The junction and the germline gene differ at one end; a read error may be behind it. The chain couples TRBV6-1 to TRBJ1-5; D gene unclear. Germline V lookup: CDR1 MNHNS, CDR2 SASEGT. The CDR3 length is 11 residues. The CDR3 loop reads CASSDYLPLHF. In DNA form, the CDR3 reads TGTGCCAGTAGTGATTACCTGCCCTTGCATTTT.

This chain connects TRBV7-2 to TRBJ2-7; D is unclear. The germline V gene has CDR1 SGHTA and CDR2 FQGNSA. This CDR3 is 14 amino acids long. V was clipped by 4 bases and J by 0 bases, with 10 bases between them. The chain's CDR3 is CASSSSWISYEQYF. CDR3 sequence (DNA): TGTGCCAGCAGCTCGTCCTGGATCTCCTACGAGCAGTACTTC.

This clonotype was seen repeatedly, ten times or more. The V gene is TRBV29-1, the J gene TRBJ2-2, with 8 positions matching TRBD1. V lost 7 bases to trimming and J lost 5 bases; unmatched junction nucleotides: 15. Germline V lookup: CDR1 SQVTM, CDR2 ANQGSEA. The CDR3 length is 16 residues. The CDR3 protein is CSARLPGTGGTGELFF. The CDR3 DNA reads as TGCAGCGCGAGGCTACCTGGAACAGGGGGAACCGGGGAGCTGTTTTTT.

Comment on this clonotype: Just one base apart from a much larger clone, this may be a read error. The rearrangement uses TRBV20-1 and TRBJ1-1; D unresolved. Germline CDR1 reads DFQATT; CDR2 reads SNEGSKA (reference sequence). The CDR3 is made up of 11 amino acids. CDR3: CSARGAFEASF. Written as DNA, the CDR3 is TGCAGTGCTAGAGGGGCTTTTGAAGCTTCCTTT.